The rows below give T cell receptor beta chains drawn from one sample of a study of identical twins. MiXCR, applied by TCRdb to the 5' RACE reads, yields one record per CDR3 protein. The profile shows about 470,000 distinct CDR3 sequences, 20% to 25% of them singletons. These data also formed part of another study, on T cells expressing NK-cell markers.

Sequenced input: CD4+ T cells sorted from blood. Receptors were obtained from a woman aged 18-35 years in good health. The CDR3 runs from the conserved cysteine through the conserved F or W. D genes are given only for firm matches. Only part of the rows carry a size: once, few, many, or a class if the clone is expanded.

>TRBJ2-5|13|.|TRBV20-1|.
CSASAGAGETQYF
TGCAGTGCTAGCGCCGGGGCCGGAGAGACCCAGTACTTC
>TRBJ2-7|14|.|TRBV5-1|.
CASSLGRGFYEQYF
TGCGCCAGCAGCTTGGGGCGGGGATTCTACGAGCAGTACTTC
>TRBJ2-7|14|.|TRBV11-2|few
CASSPARRVYEQYF
TGTGCCAGCAGCCCAGCTAGGAGAGTTTACGAGCAGTACTTC
>TRBJ1-1|12|.|TRBV29-1|few
CSVVRVNTEAFF
TGCAGCGTTGTGCGGGTGAACACTGAAGCTTTCTTT
>TRBJ2-5|12|.|TRBV20-1|.
CSASRRGETQYF
TGCAGTGCTAGTAGGAGGGGAGAGACCCAGTACTTC
>TRBJ2-2|12|TRBD2|TRBV6-2/TRBV6-3|.
CASSYGGRTLFF
TGTGCCAGCAGTTACGGCGGGAGGACGTTGTTTTTT
>TRBJ2-1|13|.|TRBV15|few
CATSTATYNEQFF
TGTGCCACCTCGACGGCCACCTACAATGAGCAGTTCTTC
>TRBJ2-7|15|TRBD1|TRBV7-2|few
CASSLEWTGAYEQYF
TGTGCCAGCAGCTTAGAATGGACAGGGGCCTACGAGCAGTACTTC
>TRBJ1-2|15|TRBD1|TRBV7-2|.
CASSSGQGVWYGYTF
TGTGCCAGCAGCTCCGGACAGGGAGTATGGTATGGCTACACCTTC
>TRBJ1-1|15|.|TRBV11-3|few
CASSLRASRNTEAFF
TGTGCCAGCAGCTTAAGGGCCAGTCGGAACACTGAAGCTTTCTTT
>TRBJ2-2|16|TRBD2|TRBV9|many
CASSVSPSGGTGELFF
TGTGCCAGCAGCGTATCCCCTAGCGGGGGCACCGGGGAGCTGTTTTTT
>TRBJ2-5|11|.|TRBV4-2|few
CASSHVGTQYF
TGTGCCAGCAGCCATGTTGGGACCCAGTACTTC
>TRBJ1-2|12|.|TRBV29-1|.
CSVELWGYGYTF
TGCAGCGTTGAATTGTGGGGCTATGGCTACACCTTC
>TRBJ2-7|13|TRBD1|TRBV20-1|.
CSASKGAEGEQYF
TGCAGTGCTAGTAAGGGGGCCGAAGGAGAGCAGTACTTC
>TRBJ1-1|14|.|TRBV2|.
CASGSGSGVTEAFF
TGTGCCAGCGGATCAGGTTCCGGCGTGACTGAAGCTTTCTTT
>TRBJ2-2|12|.|TRBV2|.
CASSTEAGELFF
TGTGCCAGCAGTACGGAAGCCGGGGAGCTGTTTTTT
>TRBJ1-2|12|.|TRBV20-1|.
CSAKMINYGYTF
TGCAGTGCCAAGATGATTAACTATGGCTACACCTTC
>TRBJ2-7|13|TRBD1|TRBV20-1|.
CSAPKLAGGEQYF
TGCAGTGCTCCGAAGCTGGCAGGGGGCGAGCAGTACTTC
>TRBJ1-4|15|TRBD1|TRBV5-1|.
CASSLAPTGGEKLFF
TGCGCCAGCAGCTTGGCCCCGACAGGGGGCGAAAAACTGTTTTTT
>TRBJ1-5|18|TRBD1|TRBV5-6|few
CASSPMVDRHVGNQPQHF
TGTGCCAGCAGCCCAATGGTGGACAGGCATGTCGGCAATCAGCCCCAGCATTTT
>TRBJ2-5|14|TRBD2|TRBV6-5|.
CASSFGGGKETQYF
TGTGCCAGCAGTTTTGGGGGGGGGAAAGAGACCCAGTACTTC
>TRBJ2-1|16|.|TRBV5-1|few
CASSLVGGTSYNEQFF
TGCGCCAGCAGCTTGGTGGGCGGGACCTCCTACAATGAGCAGTTCTTC
>TRBJ2-5|14|TRBD2|TRBV19|.
CASRAAGGQETQYF
TGTGCCAGTAGGGCGGCGGGGGGTCAAGAGACCCAGTACTTC
>TRBJ2-5|14|TRBD1|TRBV20-1|.
CSARRTGPGETQYF
TGCAGTGCTAGGAGGACAGGGCCGGGAGAGACCCAGTACTTC
>TRBJ2-7|14|.|TRBV29-1|.
CSVDAKPGGDEQYF
TGCAGCGTTGACGCAAAACCGGGGGGCGACGAGCAGTACTTC
>TRBJ2-1|11|.|TRBV10-3|.
CAISDKVGQFF
TGTGCCATCAGTGATAAGGTCGGGCAGTTCTTC
>TRBJ2-3|11|.|TRBV19|.
CASGVGVLQYF
TGTGCCAGTGGTGTAGGGGTGTTGCAGTATTTT
>TRBJ2-4|13|TRBD2|TRBV29-1|.
CSVFLPSGNIQYF
TGCAGCGTTTTCCTACCTAGCGGAAACATTCAGTACTTC
>TRBJ1-5|14|TRBD1|TRBV20-1|few
CSARVGTGSAPQHF
TGCAGTGCTAGAGTAGGGACAGGGTCCGCGCCCCAGCATTTT
>TRBJ2-1|12|.|TRBV5-1|many
CASSLLRNQQFF
TGCGCCAGCAGCTTGCTGCGCAATCAGCAGTTCTTC
>TRBJ1-4|14|.|TRBV4-2|few
CASSQDRTNEKLFF
TGTGCCAGCAGCCAAGATAGAACTAATGAAAAACTGTTTTTT
>TRBJ2-1|12|.|TRBV28|many
CAATGLYNEQFF
TGTGCCGCGACAGGCCTCTACAATGAGCAGTTCTTC
>TRBJ2-1|15|.|TRBV6-5|few
CASSYRASRYNEQFF
TGTGCCAGCAGTTATCGCGCTAGCCGATACAATGAGCAGTTCTTC
>TRBJ2-2|13|.|TRBV20-1|few
CSAPSGRTGELFF
TGCAGTGCTCCCTCCGGGCGAACCGGGGAGCTGTTTTTT
>TRBJ2-5|11|.|TRBV7-9|.
CASSLGSSQYF
TGTGCCAGCAGCCTGGGTAGTTCCCAGTACTTC